These T cell receptor beta chains were read from a single sample in a study of graft-versus-host responses after intestinal transplantation. Sequenced by immunoSEQ multiplex PCR; TCRdb stores in-frame clones only, minus some. The sample gives some 9,900 clones, roughly 92% of which show up once; roughly 3.7% is in the top ten. Here the sequenced sample was PBMCs, taken approximately 40 days after intestinal transplantation. Receptors were obtained from a human patient who received an intestinal transplant, so some T cells may come from the graft donor. Both conserved end residues are part of each CDR3. D genes are given only for firm matches. Size is omitted from some rows. Given values are once, few, many or a class for expanded clones.

j_call	clone_size	d_call	v_call	cdr3_aa	cdr3_nt
TRBJ2-6	NA	TRBD1	TRBV27	CASSPLTGAGANVLTF	TGTGCCAGCAGTCCGTTGACAGGGGCTGGGGCCAACGTCCTGACTTTC
TRBJ1-1	NA	NA	TRBV18	CASSPLTGENTEAFF	TGTGCCAGCTCACCATTAACGGGGGAGAACACTGAAGCTTTCTTT
TRBJ1-2	NA	NA	TRBV5-1	CASSRKRAYYGYTF	TGCGCCAGCAGCCGAAAACGAGCCTACTATGGCTACACCTTC
TRBJ1-5	NA	NA	TRBV19	CASSPTPGYPNQPQHF	TGTGCCAGTAGCCCCACCCCCGGGTACCCGAATCAGCCCCAGCATTTT
TRBJ1-1	NA	NA	TRBV2	CASSELGVFNTEAFF	TGTGCCAGCAGTGAATTAGGCGTTTTTAACACTGAAGCTTTCTTT
TRBJ2-1	NA	NA	TRBV4-1	CASSKENEQFF	TGCGCCAGCAGCAAAGAGAATGAGCAGTTCTTC
TRBJ2-2	NA	TRBD2	TRBV5-1	CASSTTSGGSTGELFF	TGCGCCAGCAGCACAACTAGCGGGGGTAGCACCGGGGAGCTGTTTTTT
TRBJ2-3	NA	NA	TRBV7-9	CASSLQGSTDTQYF	TGTGCCAGCAGCTTACAGGGTAGCACAGATACGCAGTATTTT
TRBJ2-7	NA	TRBD1	TRBV4-1	CASSQDGQGGYEQYF	TGCGCCAGCAGCCAAGATGGACAGGGGGGCTACGAGCAGTACTTC
TRBJ1-1	NA	NA	TRBV19	CASSIMGGTEAFF	TGTGCCAGTAGTATAATGGGGGGCACTGAAGCTTTCTTT
TRBJ1-1	once	NA	TRBV23-1	CASRGDTEAFF	TGCGCCAGCAGGGGGGACACTGAAGCTTTCTTT
TRBJ1-1	NA	NA	TRBV27	CASSLRGTEAFF	TGTGCCAGCAGTTTACGCGGCACTGAAGCTTTCTTT
TRBJ2-1	NA	NA	TRBV4-1	CASSQDGVNNEQFF	TGCGCCAGCAGCCAAGATGGGGTCAACAATGAGCAGTTCTTC
TRBJ2-1	NA	NA	TRBV2	CASSELDNEDEQFF	TGTGCCAGCAGTGAATTGGACAATGAGGATGAGCAGTTCTTC
TRBJ1-2	NA	NA	TRBV19	CASSIPSRGYTF	TGTGCCAGTAGTATCCCCTCCCGAGGCTACACCTTC
TRBJ2-1	NA	TRBD1	TRBV19	CASSIANAPTGGVNVPSYNEQFF	TGTGCCAGTAGTATAGCAAACGCCCCAACAGGGGGCGTAAACGTACCATCCTACAATGAGCAGTTCTTC
TRBJ2-7	few	TRBD2	TRBV6-1	CASRDGLAGSYEQYF	TGTGCCAGCAGAGACGGACTAGCGGGCTCCTACGAGCAGTACTTC
TRBJ1-2	NA	NA	TRBV6-9	CASSRYDSRYGYTF	TGTGCCAGCAGCCGATACGACAGCCGCTATGGCTACACCTTC
TRBJ2-7	once	NA	TRBV2	CASSEGTGIGQYF	TGTGCCAGCAGCGAAGGGACGGGGATAGGGCAGTACTTC
TRBJ1-1	NA	NA	TRBV9	CASSVEGGTEAFF	TGTGCCAGCAGCGTCGAGGGGGGGACTGAAGCTTTCTTT
TRBJ2-7	NA	TRBD1	TRBV4-1	CASSPRQGAYEQYF	TGCGCCAGCAGCCCCAGACAGGGGGCCTACGAGCAGTACTTC
TRBJ2-7	NA	NA	TRBV6-1	CASTKEVLGYEQYF	TGTGCCAGCACTAAAGAGGTCCTTGGGTACGAGCAGTACTTC
TRBJ2-1	NA	NA	TRBV15	CATQLAVAYNEQFF	TGTGCCACCCAACTAGCCGTCGCGTACAATGAGCAGTTCTTC
TRBJ1-3	once	NA	TRBV6-1	CASGPIGGTGNTIYF	TGTGCCAGCGGACCCATCGGGGGCACTGGAAACACCATATATTTT
TRBJ1-5	NA	NA	TRBV7-9	CASSSPADSNQPQHF	TGTGCCAGCAGCTCCCCGGCGGACAGCAATCAGCCCCAGCATTTT
TRBJ2-7	NA	NA	TRBV6-1	CASNPRGTSYEQYF	TGTGCCAGTAATCCGCGGGGGACATCCTACGAGCAGTACTTC
TRBJ2-6	once	NA	TRBV10-3	CATGTSQGANVLTF	TGTGCCACCGGGACCTCACAAGGGGCCAACGTCCTGACTTTC
TRBJ2-1	NA	NA	TRBV7-9	CASSPGASPAGWNEQFF	TGTGCCAGCAGCCCCGGCGCTAGCCCCGCGGGCTGGAATGAGCAGTTCTTC
TRBJ2-2	once	NA	TRBV7-6	CASSLGSGDGELFF	TGTGCCAGCAGCTTAGGTTCGGGGGACGGGGAGCTGTTTTTT
TRBJ1-6	once	TRBD1	TRBV15	CATSRDPGQENSPLHF	TGTGCCACCAGCAGAGATCCCGGACAGGAAAATTCACCCCTCCACTTT
TRBJ1-4	NA	NA	TRBV6-5	CASSYLGEKLFF	TGTGCCAGCAGTTATCTCGGTGAAAAACTGTTTTTT
TRBJ1-2	once	NA	TRBV5-1	CASSLGDNYGYTF	TGCGCCAGCAGCTTGGGCGACAACTATGGCTACACCTTC
TRBJ2-5	NA	NA	TRBV18	CASSPRGGPQETQYF	TGTGCCAGCTCACCACGGGGGGGCCCGCAGGAGACCCAGTACTTC
TRBJ1-3	few	NA	TRBV6-6	CASSYPGGSGNTIYF	TGTGCCAGCAGTTACCCGGGAGGCTCTGGAAACACCATATATTTT
TRBJ1-1	NA	TRBD1	TRBV18	CASSEQGMNTEAFF	TGTGCCAGCTCAGAACAGGGGATGAACACTGAAGCTTTCTTT
TRBJ1-5	NA	NA	TRBV4-1	CASSPGPINQPQHF	TGCGCCAGCAGCCCAGGACCGATCAATCAGCCCCAGCATTTT
TRBJ1-2	NA	NA	TRBV5-1	CASSLDPARGYTF	TGCGCCAGCAGCTTGGACCCCGCACGCGGCTACACCTTC
TRBJ1-1	NA	NA	TRBV7-9	CASSLGAMNTEAFF	TGTGCCAGCAGCTTAGGTGCCATGAACACTGAAGCTTTCTTT
TRBJ1-2	NA	NA	TRBV12-5	CASGPSNYGYTF	TGTGCTAGTGGTCCCTCTAACTATGGCTACACCTTC
TRBJ1-1	NA	TRBD1	TRBV7-3	CASSPDRGGAEAFF	TGTGCCAGCAGCCCCGACAGGGGTGGGGCTGAAGCTTTCTTT
TRBJ1-4	NA	TRBD1	TRBV9	CASSGTGDNEKLFF	TGTGCCAGCAGCGGGACAGGGGATAATGAAAAACTGTTTTTT
TRBJ1-1	NA	NA	TRBV27	CASSLFTGPREAFF	TGTGCCAGCAGTTTATTCACAGGACCCCGTGAAGCTTTCTTT
TRBJ2-3	NA	NA	TRBV9	CASSLRGGRTDTQYF	TGTGCCAGCAGCCTACGGGGAGGTCGCACAGATACGCAGTATTTT
TRBJ1-1	NA	NA	TRBV7-6	CASSLTGNTEAFF	TGTGCCAGCAGCTTGACAGGGAACACTGAAGCTTTCTTT
TRBJ2-1	NA	TRBD2	TRBV15	CATSRVGGLRNEQFF	TGTGCCACCAGCAGAGTCGGGGGGTTGAGGAATGAGCAGTTCTTC
TRBJ2-7	NA	NA	TRBV12-5	CASGLVQLFGEGEQYF	TGTGCTAGTGGTTTGGTACAGTTGTTCGGTGAGGGGGAGCAGTACTTC
TRBJ2-4	NA	NA	TRBV6-1	CAAIKGDLGKNIQYF	TGTGCCGCAATCAAAGGGGATCTCGGCAAAAACATTCAGTACTTC
TRBJ2-3	NA	NA	TRBV13	CASSLGRGTDTQYF	TGTGCCAGCAGCTTAGGCAGGGGTACAGATACGCAGTATTTT
TRBJ1-3	NA	NA	TRBV7-4	CASSPPSMEENTIYF	TGTGCCAGCAGCCCGCCCAGCATGGAGGAGAACACCATATATTTT
TRBJ2-2	NA	NA	TRBV7-2	CASSLGVVGELFF	TGTGCCAGCAGCTTAGGGGTGGTGGGGGAGCTGTTTTTT
TRBJ2-7	once	TRBD1	TRBV13	CASSPTGEAYEQYF	TGTGCCAGCAGCCCAACAGGGGAAGCGTACGAGCAGTACTTC
TRBJ2-7	NA	NA	TRBV6-1	CASSEGRHYYEQYF	TGTGCCAGCAGTGAAGGGCGACACTACTACGAGCAGTACTTC
TRBJ1-5	NA	TRBD1	TRBV5-1	CASSVSGGSQPQHF	TGCGCCAGCAGCGTGTCAGGGGGTAGTCAGCCCCAGCATTTT
TRBJ1-6	NA	NA	TRBV6-4	CASSDSGYNSPPHF	TGTGCCAGCAGTGACTCCGGCTATAATTCACCCCCCCACTTT